The entry below gives a single T cell receptor beta chain sequence along with its context. Its matching antigen is unknown. The data stem from a study of shared clonotypes between healthy human individuals. Whole-study findings and limits: Only blood underwent sampling, and tissue repertoires likely differ.

The study drew all its donors from Caucasian adults living in Nashville, Tennessee. Authors' data handling: Filtering of immunoSEQ junctional sequences could not match full-length read filtering. TCRdb's copy holds only in-frame clones and misses some; the assay was immunoSEQ multiplex PCR. V and J calls and clone size are given by that table; D and trimming were obtained from the DNA. The data hold some 1.5 million clones, with around 98% observed a single time. The length of the CDR3 is 16 residues. Per the germline V gene, CDR1 is MDHEN and CDR2 is SYDVKM. After removal of 3 bases from V and 2 bases from J, the junction contained 8 bases not matched to a gene.

This chain uses TRBV28 with TRBJ2-3; 7 bases agree with TRBD2. This TCR derives from a man under 40 in good health. The sample consisted of naive CD4+ T cells sorted from blood. Subset denoted: CD45RA+ positively selected. The CDR3 DNA reads TGTGCCAGCAGTTTTCCGGAGCGGGGACCCACAGATACGCAGTATTTT. The encoded protein is CASSFPERGPTDTQYF.